These 5 T cell receptor beta chains were all obtained from the same sample, sequenced in a study of post-analysis software for immune sequencing data. Antigen specificity for these receptors is unknown. Incorporated into the TCR beta cDNA libraries were unique molecular identifiers, which served to reduce PCR and sequencing biases. TCRdb reprocessed the PCR reads via MiXCR and lists one record per CDR3 protein. Among hundreds of thousands of distinct CDR3 sequences listed, 30% were seen once. Study outcomes and limitations: In patients, TRBV5-6, TRBV5-1 and TRBV20-1 belonged to 4 or 5 TRBV segments found more frequently than in controls.

The sequenced sample consisted of blood. The source of these receptors is a girl between 10 and 17 years old with multiple sclerosis.

The gene calls are TRBV9 and TRBJ2-3; D is perhaps TRBD2 (7 bases). Germline lookup yields CDR1 SGDLS and CDR2 YYNGEE. Between the trimmed V and J ends, which lost 0 bases and 2 bases, there was a span of 16 bases. The length of the CDR3 is 17 residues. As DNA, the CDR3 is TGTGCCAGCAGCGTAGGGAGGGGGGGCCTCTTCACAGATACGCAGTATTTT. Translation: CASSVGRGGLFTDTQYF. Looking up the rest from reference TRBV9 and TRBJ2-3 gives the full variable domain: DSGVTQTPKHLITATGQRVTLRCSPRSGDLSVYWYQQSLDQGLQFLIQYYNGEERAKGNILERFSAQQFPDLHSELNLSSLELGDSALYFCASSVGRGGLFTDTQYFGPGTRLTVL.

The chain carries TRBV7-2 and TRBJ2-5, with D perhaps TRBD2 (5 bases). Germline V gene lookup returns CDR1 SGHTA and CDR2 FQGNSA. This CDR3 comprises 15 residues. V lost 2 bases to trimming and J lost 7 bases, with 17 bases between them. The DNA for the CDR3 is TGTGCCAGCAGCTTATCACTAGGGTCGGTCGGGACCCAGTACTTC. Protein sequence: CASSLSLGSVGTQYF.

On this clonotype: A read error may be the cause here, since a much bigger clone is one base away. The V gene is TRBV7-2, the J gene TRBJ2-5; D may be TRBD1 (5 bases). The CDR3 contains 13 residues. Trimming left V 0 bases short and J 5 bases short, with 7 bases between. The germline V gene has CDR1 SGHTA and CDR2 FQGNSA. The CDR3 spells CASSLAAGETQYF. The CDR3 nucleotides read TGTGCCAGCAGCTTAGCGGCAGGGGAGACCCAGTACTTC.

V and J are TRBV2 and TRBJ2-3; D is perhaps TRBD1 (6 bases). Between the trimmed V and J ends, which lost 6 bases and 1 base, there was a span of 23 bases. This CDR3 contains 18 residues. Germline CDR1 and CDR2: SNHLY and FYNNEI. The CDR3 reads CASRDVLFGAGGTDTQYF. CDR3 nucleotides: TGTGCCAGCAGGGACGTACTATTTGGTGCAGGGGGCACAGATACGCAGTATTTT.

By share, this clonotype counts as medium-sized. This rearrangement joins TRBV20-1 to TRBJ2-1, with D perhaps given as TRBD1 or TRBD2 (5 bases each). Trimming stripped 6 bases from V and 9 bases from J, with 21 bases between. Germline V gene sequence: CDR1 DFQATT, CDR2 SNEGSKA (reference sequence). The CDR3 has 14 amino acids. In nucleotides, the CDR3 is TGCAGTGCGCCTCGGGACCGGGCGGTTGGTGAGCAGTTCTTC. It yields the protein CSAPRDRAVGEQFF.